This TCR beta chain was sequenced for a study of shared clonotypes between healthy human individuals. Study-level background: There were three CD4 naive, three CD4 memory, two CD8 naive and one CD8 memory plates per donor.

Generated by immunoSEQ multiplex PCR, the TCRdb table keeps only in-frame clones and is missing some. The sample holds 2,500,000 or so clones, under 95% seen once. Points on this clone: Germline is not matched at one junction end, which may reflect a read error.

Source material: naive CD4+ T cells from PBMCs. Indicated subset: CD45RA+ positively selected. This sequence originates from a man younger than 35 in good health. Some clones in this sample may be carry-over from other donors' samples.

CDR3 residues: CASSLRGTLILAF. In nucleotides, the CDR3 is TGTGCCAGCAGTTTACGTGGGACATTAATTCTAGCCTTC. J is TRBJ1-2 and V is TRBV27; a possible D gene is TRBD1 (6 bases). The CDR3 runs 13 residues. Germline V gene data show CDR1 as MNHEY and CDR2 as SMNVEV (reference sequence).